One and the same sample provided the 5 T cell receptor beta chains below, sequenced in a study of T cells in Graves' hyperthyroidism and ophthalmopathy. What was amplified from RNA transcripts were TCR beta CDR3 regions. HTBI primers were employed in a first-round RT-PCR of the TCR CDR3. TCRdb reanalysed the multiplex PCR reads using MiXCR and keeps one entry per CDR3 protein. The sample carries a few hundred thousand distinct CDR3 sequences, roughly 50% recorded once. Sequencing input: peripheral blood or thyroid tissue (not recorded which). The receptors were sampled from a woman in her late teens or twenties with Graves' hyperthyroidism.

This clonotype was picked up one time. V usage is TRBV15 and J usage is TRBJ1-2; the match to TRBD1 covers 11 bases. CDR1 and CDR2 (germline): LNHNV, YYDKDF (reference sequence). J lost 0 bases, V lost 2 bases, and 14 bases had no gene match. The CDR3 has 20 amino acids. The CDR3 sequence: CATSRYPTRDRGRANYGYTF. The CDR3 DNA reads TGTGCCACCAGCAGATACCCGACCCGGGACAGGGGGAGGGCTAACTATGGCTACACCTTC.

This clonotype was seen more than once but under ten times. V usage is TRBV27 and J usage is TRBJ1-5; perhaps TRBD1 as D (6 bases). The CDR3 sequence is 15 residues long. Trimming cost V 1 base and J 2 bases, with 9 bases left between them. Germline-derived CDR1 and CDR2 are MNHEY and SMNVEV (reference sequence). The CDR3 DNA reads TGTGCCAGCAGTTTATTGGCAGGGGGCAATCAGCCCCAGCATTTT. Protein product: CASSLLAGGNQPQHF.

The CDR3 sequence: CASIQDHPNTGELFF. DNA of the CDR3: TGTGCCAGCATCCAGGACCACCCGAACACCGGGGAGCTGTTTTTT. This chain joins TRBV12-3 or TRBV12-4 and TRBJ2-2, with no clear D. CDR3 size: 15 residues. With 7 bases removed from V and 0 bases from J, the gap between germline ends came to 12 bases.

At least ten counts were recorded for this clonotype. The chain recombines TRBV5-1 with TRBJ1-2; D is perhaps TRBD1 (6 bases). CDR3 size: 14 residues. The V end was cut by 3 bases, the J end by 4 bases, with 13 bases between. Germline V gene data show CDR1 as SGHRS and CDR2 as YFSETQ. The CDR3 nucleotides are TGCGCCAGCAGCTGGGACCCACAGGGCTATGGCTACACCTTC. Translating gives CASSWDPQGYGYTF.

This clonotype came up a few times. The CDR3 region is CASGLVPRQGLTYEQYF. CDR3 nucleotide sequence: TGTGCTAGTGGTTTGGTACCCCGACAGGGTCTGACCTACGAGCAGTACTTC. This chain connects TRBV12-5 to TRBJ2-7, with 7 bases matching TRBD1. The CDR3 covers 17 residues. Germline CDR1 and CDR2: LGHNT and FRNRAP. After removal of 0 bases from V and 2 bases from J, the junction contained 10 bases not matched to a gene.